These 10 T cell receptor beta chains originate from one sample sequenced in a study of shared clonotypes between healthy human individuals. Repertoires were generated with immunoSEQ multiplex PCR, while TCRdb's copy carries only in-frame clones and drops some. The sample holds 2.5 million or so clones, around 90% seen once. The sample was naive CD4+ T cells sorted from blood. Regarding subset: CD45RA+ positively selected. These receptor sequences come from a man between 18 and 29 years old in good health.

The rearrangement joins TRBV18 to TRBJ2-2; D gene ambiguous. V lost 9 bases and J lost 1, with 12 bases in between. Germline V gene lookup returns CDR1 KGHSH and CDR2 LQKENI. The length of the CDR3 is 14 residues. The CDR3 spells CASTRQQNTGELFF. The CDR3 DNA reads TGTGCCAGTACCAGGCAGCAGAACACCGGGGAGCTGTTTTTT.

This chain joins TRBV4-1 and TRBJ2-7; 14 bases align to TRBD2. The trim removed 0 bases at V and 3 bases at J, leaving 4 bases unmatched. The CDR3 is 17 amino acids. CDR1 is MGHRA and CDR2 is YSYEKL in the germline V gene. The CDR3 DNA reads TGCGCCAGCAGCCAAGACGCCGGACTAGCGGGAGGCTACGAGCAGTACTTC. Its protein is CASSQDAGLAGGYEQYF.

The DNA of the CDR3 is TGTGCCAGCAGCTTGGGATACGACACTAATCACTACGAGCAGTACTTC. It codes for CASSLGYDTNHYEQYF. The chain employs TRBV5-4 and TRBJ2-7; no clear D. Trimming shortened V by 0 bases and J by 3 bases, and 16 bases separated the two germline ends. The CDR3 has 16 residues. Germline lookup yields CDR1 SGHNT and CDR2 YYREEE (reference sequence).

This clone showed up just once. This chain links TRBV7-2 with TRBJ2-5, with D unclear. The CDR3 totals 16 residues. V was shortened by 2 bases and J by 1 base, with 14 bases between the two germline ends. Germline loops: CDR1 SGHTA, CDR2 FQGNSA. The CDR3: CASSLSTTKGQETQYF. Here the CDR3 DNA reads TGTGCCAGCAGCTTAAGCACTACCAAGGGCCAAGAGACCCAGTACTTC.

In this sample, this clone turned up a few times. Other nucleotide sequences in the sample specify the same CDR3. The chain has TRBV30 and TRBJ1-4; D gene ambiguous. Trimming took 3 bases from V and 6 from J, leaving 5 bases between them. This CDR3 is built from 11 residues. Per germline, CDR1 GTSNPN and CDR2 SVGIG (reference sequence). The CDR3 coding sequence is TGTGCCTGGAGCCGGGATGAAAAACTGTTTTTT. Translating gives CAWSRDEKLFF. Complete variable domain (other parts from reference TRBV30 and TRBJ1-4): SQTIHQWPATLVQPVGSPLSLECTVEGTSNPNLYWYRQAAGRGLQLLFYSVGIGQISSEVPQNLSASRPQDRQFILSSKKLLLSDSGFYLCAWSRDEKLFFGSGTQLSVL.

The V and J genes are TRBV29-1 and TRBJ2-2; 7 positions agree with TRBD1. Germline V gives CDR1 SQVTM, CDR2 ANQGSEA. Trimming removed 7 bases from V and 2 bases from J; junction bases left unmatched: 4. The CDR3 loop spans 13 amino acids. The DNA for the CDR3 is TGCAGCGCAAGGGACAGTAACACCGGGGAGCTGTTTTTT. Encoded protein: CSARDSNTGELFF.

The genes are TRBV7-9 and TRBJ1-3; 8 nucleotides agree with TRBD1. Unmatched junction bases numbered 5, after V lost 6 bases and J lost 1 base. Germline assignment: CDR1 SEHNR and CDR2 FQNEAQ (reference sequence). The CDR3 consists of 15 residues. The CDR3 spells CASRSGDRSGNTIYF. The CDR3 nucleotides read TGTGCCAGCAGGTCCGGGGACAGGTCTGGAAACACCATATATTTT.

The J gene is TRBJ2-3, the V gene TRBV30; no definite D call. Trimming removed 2 bases at V and 4 bases at J, with 16 bases between. CDR1 is GTSNPN, CDR2 SVGIG, per germline (reference sequence). The length of the CDR3 is 15 residues. CDR3 protein: CAWSSDVSVADTQYF. CDR3 coding DNA: TGTGCCTGGAGTAGCGATGTCTCAGTCGCAGATACGCAGTATTTT.

The chain is built from TRBV29-1 and TRBJ1-2, with 7 nucleotides matching TRBD1. The CDR3 extends over 11 amino acids. CDR1 is SQVTM and CDR2 is ANQGSEA in the germline V gene. The junction had 8 bases not matched to a gene; V was cut back by 8 bases and J by 8 bases. CDR3 region: CSFRDSVGYTF. In nucleotides, the CDR3 is TGCAGCTTCAGGGACAGCGTCGGCTACACCTTC.

J is TRBJ1-5 and V is TRBV19; a possible D gene is TRBD1 (6 bases). Per the germline V gene, CDR1 is LNHDA and CDR2 is SQIVND (reference sequence). CDR3 length: 14 amino acids. V lost 9 bases, J lost 0 bases, and 12 bases lay in between. CDR3 DNA sequence: TGTGCCAGCAAGGGGGGATATAGCAATCAGCCCCAGCATTTT. This gives the protein CASKGGYSNQPQHF.